Listed below are T cell receptor beta chains from one sample, sequenced in a study of OX40 agonist ivuxolimab in advanced cancers. Clones were sequenced by immunoSEQ multiplex PCR, and TCRdb holds only the in-frame ones, with some missing. Of about 64,000 clones listed, about 83% are singletons. The sequencing here drew on CD4+ or CD8+ T cells sorted from blood, taken in a trial of the OX40 agonist ivuxolimab. These receptors came from an adult with an advanced solid tumor such as melanoma, head and neck, liver or kidney cancer. Both conserved end residues are part of each CDR3. A D gene is named only where the DNA matches it firmly. Clone size is stated in some rows and not others, as once, few, many or a class when expanded.

j_call: TRBJ2-7
v_call: TRBV6-5
d_call: -
clone_size: -
cdr3_nt: TGTGCCAGCAGTTACGGGGGCCTGGGGACCTACGAGCAGTACTTC
cdr3_aa: CASSYGGLGTYEQYF

j_call: TRBJ2-5
v_call: TRBV6-5
d_call: TRBD1
clone_size: -
cdr3_nt: TGTGCCAGCAGTTACCAGACAGGGTCGGGGGAGACCCAGTACTTC
cdr3_aa: CASSYQTGSGETQYF

j_call: TRBJ2-1
v_call: TRBV19
d_call: -
clone_size: few
cdr3_nt: TGTGCCAGTAGTATCTCGGGGCAGCCTAAGCAGTTCTTC
cdr3_aa: CASSISGQPKQFF

j_call: TRBJ2-5
v_call: TRBV6-5
d_call: TRBD2
clone_size: -
cdr3_nt: TGTGCCAGCAGTTACAGGGGACTAGCGGTCGGGACCCAGTACTTC
cdr3_aa: CASSYRGLAVGTQYF

j_call: TRBJ2-6
v_call: TRBV14
d_call: -
clone_size: -
cdr3_nt: TGTGCCAGCAGCCCCCTGGGAATGGGGGCGGCGACTGGGGCCAACGTCCTGACTTTC
cdr3_aa: CASSPLGMGAATGANVLTF

j_call: TRBJ1-2
v_call: TRBV28
d_call: -
clone_size: -
cdr3_nt: TGTGCCAGCAGTTTAGGAGGGAGAAGGGGTTACGGCTACACCTTC
cdr3_aa: CASSLGGRRGYGYTF

j_call: TRBJ1-1
v_call: TRBV7-2
d_call: -
clone_size: once
cdr3_nt: TGTGCCAGCAGCTTAGCAGGGACCTTGAACACTGAAGCTTTCTTT
cdr3_aa: CASSLAGTLNTEAFF

j_call: TRBJ2-1
v_call: TRBV29-1
d_call: TRBD1
clone_size: -
cdr3_nt: TGCAGCGTCCAGGGGGAGCTTTACTCCTACAATGAGCAGTTCTTC
cdr3_aa: CSVQGELYSYNEQFF

j_call: TRBJ1-2
v_call: TRBV7-7
d_call: -
clone_size: -
cdr3_nt: TGTGCTAGCAGCCCCATAGTAGCTAACTATGGCTACACCTTC
cdr3_aa: CASSPIVANYGYTF

j_call: TRBJ2-2
v_call: TRBV5-1
d_call: TRBD2
clone_size: -
cdr3_nt: TGCGCCAGCAGCCCGCCACTACTAGCGGGAGGGACCGGGGAGCTGTTTTTT
cdr3_aa: CASSPPLLAGGTGELFF

j_call: TRBJ2-2
v_call: TRBV10-2
d_call: -
clone_size: -
cdr3_nt: TGCGCCAGCACCCGACCGAAGCGGGACACCGGGGAGCTGTTTTTT
cdr3_aa: CASTRPKRDTGELFF

j_call: TRBJ2-2
v_call: TRBV5-6
d_call: -
clone_size: few
cdr3_nt: TGTGCCACCTCCTTAGGCAGCCGGAACACCGGGGAGCTGTTTTTT
cdr3_aa: CATSLGSRNTGELFF

j_call: TRBJ2-7
v_call: TRBV2
d_call: -
clone_size: once
cdr3_nt: TGTGCCAGCATCGCAGGGGCTTCCTACGAGCAGTACTTC
cdr3_aa: CASIAGASYEQYF

j_call: TRBJ1-5
v_call: TRBV6-6
d_call: -
clone_size: -
cdr3_nt: TGTGCCACCATCGGGGGATTCAATCAGCCCCAGCATTTT
cdr3_aa: CATIGGFNQPQHF

j_call: TRBJ1-2
v_call: TRBV29-1
d_call: -
clone_size: -
cdr3_nt: TGCAGCGCCGCTAGGCAGGGCGATGGCTACACCTTC
cdr3_aa: CSAARQGDGYTF

j_call: TRBJ2-7
v_call: TRBV7-2
d_call: -
clone_size: -
cdr3_nt: TGTGCCAGCAGCTTAGCGGGAGGCCCGACCTACGAGCAGTACTTC
cdr3_aa: CASSLAGGPTYEQYF

j_call: TRBJ2-7
v_call: TRBV19
d_call: TRBD1
clone_size: few
cdr3_nt: TGTGCCAGTAGAGGCCCGGGACAGGGAAGCTACGAGCAGTACTTC
cdr3_aa: CASRGPGQGSYEQYF

j_call: TRBJ1-2
v_call: TRBV2
d_call: TRBD1
clone_size: few
cdr3_nt: TGTGCCAGCCTAAGACAGGGGAATGGCTACACCTTC
cdr3_aa: CASLRQGNGYTF

j_call: TRBJ1-1
v_call: TRBV29-1
d_call: -
clone_size: few
cdr3_nt: TGCAGCGTTGGGGGGCGAATCCGCGGGGACACTGAAGCTTTCTTT
cdr3_aa: CSVGGRIRGDTEAFF

j_call: TRBJ2-1
v_call: TRBV20-1
d_call: -
clone_size: -
cdr3_nt: TGCAGTCGGGTGTCCTACAATGAGCAGTTCTTC
cdr3_aa: CSRVSYNEQFF

j_call: TRBJ1-4
v_call: TRBV27
d_call: TRBD1
clone_size: -
cdr3_nt: TGTGCCAGCAGTTTAACCGACAGGGGGCCCGGTGAAAAACTGTTTTTT
cdr3_aa: CASSLTDRGPGEKLFF

j_call: TRBJ1-1
v_call: TRBV9
d_call: -
clone_size: -
cdr3_nt: TGTGCCAGCAGCGAGGGGCTTGGGGAGGTTGGTGATGAAGCTTTCTTT
cdr3_aa: CASSEGLGEVGDEAFF

j_call: TRBJ1-2
v_call: TRBV9
d_call: -
clone_size: -
cdr3_nt: TGTGCCAGCAGCGTAGGAGGGACAACGTACGGCTACACCTTC
cdr3_aa: CASSVGGTTYGYTF

j_call: TRBJ2-1
v_call: TRBV6-5
d_call: -
clone_size: few
cdr3_nt: TGTGCCAGCAGTGAGGGTAATGAGCAGTTCTTC
cdr3_aa: CASSEGNEQFF

j_call: TRBJ2-5
v_call: TRBV7-9
d_call: -
clone_size: -
cdr3_nt: TGTGCCAGCAGCTTAGGAACAGGAATTGAAGAGACCCAGTACTTC
cdr3_aa: CASSLGTGIEETQYF

j_call: TRBJ2-2
v_call: TRBV6-4
d_call: -
clone_size: -
cdr3_nt: TGTGCCAGCAGCATAACAGGGTCGGGCACCGGGGAGCTGTTTTTT
cdr3_aa: CASSITGSGTGELFF

j_call: TRBJ2-7
v_call: TRBV6-6
d_call: -
clone_size: -
cdr3_nt: TGTGCCAGCAAACTGGGGGTTATCTCCTACGAGCAGTACTTC
cdr3_aa: CASKLGVISYEQYF

j_call: TRBJ2-2
v_call: TRBV10-3
d_call: TRBD1
clone_size: once
cdr3_nt: TGTGCCATCCAGCAGGGGGTATCCGGGGAGCTGTTTTTT
cdr3_aa: CAIQQGVSGELFF

j_call: TRBJ2-5
v_call: TRBV7-7
d_call: TRBD2
clone_size: -
cdr3_nt: TGTGCTAGCAGCCACTCAGCGGGGGGTACCGAGACCCAGTACTTC
cdr3_aa: CASSHSAGGTETQYF

j_call: TRBJ1-3
v_call: TRBV30
d_call: TRBD1
clone_size: -
cdr3_nt: TGTGCCTGGAGCCCGCTCGGCCTAACAGGGGGCCCCTCTGGAAACACCATATATTTT
cdr3_aa: CAWSPLGLTGGPSGNTIYF

j_call: TRBJ1-1
v_call: TRBV19
d_call: -
clone_size: -
cdr3_nt: TGTGCCAGTAGTACCGACGGCCTGATGGCAACTGAAGCTTTCTTT
cdr3_aa: CASSTDGLMATEAFF

j_call: TRBJ2-7
v_call: TRBV27
d_call: -
clone_size: -
cdr3_nt: TGTGCCAGCAGCCGGAGGCAGGCGTACGAGCAGTACTTC
cdr3_aa: CASSRRQAYEQYF

j_call: TRBJ2-1
v_call: TRBV2
d_call: -
clone_size: -
cdr3_nt: TGTGCCAGCAGTGAAGTGTTCCCTGAGCAGTTCTTC
cdr3_aa: CASSEVFPEQFF

j_call: TRBJ1-2
v_call: TRBV28
d_call: TRBD1
clone_size: few
cdr3_nt: TGTGCCAGCATGGTGACAGGGGGCTACTATGGCTACACCTTC
cdr3_aa: CASMVTGGYYGYTF

j_call: TRBJ1-2
v_call: TRBV7-9
d_call: -
clone_size: few
cdr3_nt: TGTGCCAGCAGCTTTGGGGAGGGGAATGGCTACACCTTC
cdr3_aa: CASSFGEGNGYTF

j_call: TRBJ1-2
v_call: TRBV30
d_call: TRBD1
clone_size: -
cdr3_nt: TGTGCCGGGACAGTCGCTAACTATGGCTACACCTTC
cdr3_aa: CAGTVANYGYTF

j_call: TRBJ2-5
v_call: TRBV4-1
d_call: TRBD1
clone_size: once
cdr3_nt: TGCGCCAGCAGCCAACCGGGACAGCGGAAAGAGACCCAGTACTTC
cdr3_aa: CASSQPGQRKETQYF

j_call: TRBJ2-7
v_call: TRBV2
d_call: -
clone_size: -
cdr3_nt: TGTGCCAGCAGTGAAAAGAGTAGTGGGAGCTACTTC
cdr3_aa: CASSEKSSGSYF

j_call: TRBJ2-7
v_call: TRBV10-2
d_call: TRBD2
clone_size: few
cdr3_nt: TGCGCCAGCAGGGCTAGCGGGGGTCTCTTGGAGCAGTACTTC
cdr3_aa: CASRASGGLLEQYF

j_call: TRBJ1-2
v_call: TRBV5-1
d_call: -
clone_size: -
cdr3_nt: TGCGCCAGCAGCTCGGGAGAGGGGTATGGCTACACCTTC
cdr3_aa: CASSSGEGYGYTF

j_call: TRBJ1-1
v_call: TRBV20-1
d_call: -
clone_size: few
cdr3_nt: TGCAGTGCTAGAGAATACTCTGAAGCTTTCTTT
cdr3_aa: CSAREYSEAFF

j_call: TRBJ2-3
v_call: TRBV5-4
d_call: TRBD1
clone_size: once
cdr3_nt: TGTGCCAGCAGCCCGGGACAGGGGCGAGGGGTTACGCAGTATTTT
cdr3_aa: CASSPGQGRGVTQYF

j_call: TRBJ2-7
v_call: TRBV19
d_call: -
clone_size: -
cdr3_nt: TGTGCCAGTAGTATGAAGGGTTACGAGCAGTACTTC
cdr3_aa: CASSMKGYEQYF

j_call: TRBJ2-3
v_call: TRBV5-6
d_call: -
clone_size: -
cdr3_nt: TGTTGTTCCCAAGGAGCGAGGGCCACAGATACGCAGTATTTT
cdr3_aa: CCSQGARATDTQYF

j_call: TRBJ1-1
v_call: TRBV5-1
d_call: -
clone_size: -
cdr3_nt: TGCGCCAGCAGCTTAAGGATAGGGGAGGGCACTGAAGCTTTCTTT
cdr3_aa: CASSLRIGEGTEAFF

j_call: TRBJ1-3
v_call: TRBV7-2
d_call: -
clone_size: -
cdr3_nt: TGTGCCAGCAGCCCGGCGACAGCGCGCTCTGGAAACACCATATATTTT
cdr3_aa: CASSPATARSGNTIYF

j_call: TRBJ1-4
v_call: TRBV2
d_call: TRBD1
clone_size: -
cdr3_nt: TGTGCCAGCATCCAACAGGGGACAACTGAAAAACTGTTTTTT
cdr3_aa: CASIQQGTTEKLFF

j_call: TRBJ2-6
v_call: TRBV5-1
d_call: -
clone_size: -
cdr3_nt: TGCGCCAGCAGCTTGACAGGCTCTACTGGGGCCAACGTCCTGACTTTC
cdr3_aa: CASSLTGSTGANVLTF

j_call: TRBJ1-1
v_call: TRBV28
d_call: TRBD1
clone_size: -
cdr3_nt: TGTGCCAGCAGTTCCCCGGGACAGGGTACCACTGAAGCTTTCTTT
cdr3_aa: CASSSPGQGTTEAFF

j_call: TRBJ2-2
v_call: TRBV30
d_call: -
clone_size: -
cdr3_nt: TGTGCCTGGACAGGATGGAACACCGGGGAGCTGTTTTTT
cdr3_aa: CAWTGWNTGELFF

j_call: TRBJ1-1
v_call: TRBV5-1
d_call: -
clone_size: -
cdr3_nt: TGCGCCAGCAGCTTGGTTCACCTCAACACTGAAGCTTTCTTT
cdr3_aa: CASSLVHLNTEAFF

j_call: TRBJ1-2
v_call: TRBV5-1
d_call: TRBD1
clone_size: -
cdr3_nt: TGCGCCAGCAGCTCGACAGGGCAAACTAACTATGGCTACACCTTC
cdr3_aa: CASSSTGQTNYGYTF

j_call: TRBJ1-2
v_call: TRBV7-9
d_call: -
clone_size: -
cdr3_nt: TGTGCCAGCAGCTTAGGATTGGGGCAACAAAGTGGCTACACCTTC
cdr3_aa: CASSLGLGQQSGYTF

j_call: TRBJ1-3
v_call: TRBV19
d_call: -
clone_size: -
cdr3_nt: TGTGCCAGTAGTATCCAAGGGGGATACTCTGGAAACACCATATATTTT
cdr3_aa: CASSIQGGYSGNTIYF

j_call: TRBJ2-6
v_call: TRBV27
d_call: -
clone_size: few
cdr3_nt: TGTGCCAGCAGTTTAACCTCTGGGGCCAACGTCCTGACTTTC
cdr3_aa: CASSLTSGANVLTF

j_call: TRBJ2-7
v_call: TRBV6-5
d_call: TRBD2
clone_size: -
cdr3_nt: TGTGCCAGCAGTTACTGGGGGATGCGGGGGGGCGAGCAGTACTTC
cdr3_aa: CASSYWGMRGGEQYF

j_call: TRBJ2-3
v_call: TRBV30
d_call: -
clone_size: -
cdr3_nt: TGTGCCGGAAACAGGGTCTTGACAGATACGCAGTATTTT
cdr3_aa: CAGNRVLTDTQYF